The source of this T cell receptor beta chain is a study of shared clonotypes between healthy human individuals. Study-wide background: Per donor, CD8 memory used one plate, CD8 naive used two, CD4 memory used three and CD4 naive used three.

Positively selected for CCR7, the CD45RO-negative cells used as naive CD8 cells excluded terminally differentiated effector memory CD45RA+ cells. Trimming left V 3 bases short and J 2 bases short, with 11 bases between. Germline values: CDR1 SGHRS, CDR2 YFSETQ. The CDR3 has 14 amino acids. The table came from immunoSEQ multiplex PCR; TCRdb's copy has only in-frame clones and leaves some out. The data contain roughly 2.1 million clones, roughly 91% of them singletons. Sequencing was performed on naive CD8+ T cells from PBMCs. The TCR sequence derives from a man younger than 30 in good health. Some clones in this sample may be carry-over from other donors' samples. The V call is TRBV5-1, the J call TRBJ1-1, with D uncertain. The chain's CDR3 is CASSSRGRNTEAFF. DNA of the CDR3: TGCGCCAGCAGCTCCAGAGGCAGAAACACTGAAGCTTTCTTT.